This T cell receptor beta chain was captured by sequencing in a study of cytomegalovirus exposure and HLA in healthy donors. Overall study: Out of 398 genotyped donors, about 81% belonged to the Caucasian-associated ancestry cluster. Broader study findings: In a later analysis, TCR beta V- and J-gene trimming was associated with a missense DCLRE1C variant. The study carried out a later analysis of TCR beta sequences. It associated approximately 16,000 of them with specific HLA alleles at a false discovery rate of 0.05. Researchers catalogued approximately 170 TCR beta chains as cytomegalovirus-associated.

As to this clone: The antigen is not known.

This CDR3 has 11 amino acids. Germline CDR1 and CDR2: GTSNPN and SVGIG (reference sequence). The V and J ends lost 2 bases and 7 bases respectively, with 8 bases between them. PCR used 60 Vbeta primers and 13 Jbeta primers. Assay used: immunoSEQ multiplex PCR; TCRdb lists only in-frame clones, some missing. The profile shows 200,000 or so clones, less than 90% of them singletons. The origin of this receptor is a girl less than two years old in good health and CMV-seronegative. Sequenced material: PBMCs. This chain joins TRBV30 and TRBJ1-2; D is ambiguous. The CDR3 nucleotides are TGTGCCTGGAGTCGAGGGTCTGGCTACACCTTC. Amino acids: CAWSRGSGYTF.